The clone carrying this T cell receptor (beta chain) showed up many times. Two rounds of multiplex PCR amplified TCR beta CDR3 from genomic DNA. It was primers specific to each TRBV and TRBJ gene that first-round PCR used. TCRdb redid the calling of the multiplex PCR reads with MiXCR, one entry per CDR3 protein. This table has fewer than 40,000 distinct CDR3 sequences, 34% appearing once. This sample is part of a study of prognosis after radiotherapy for stage I lung cancer. The source of this sequence is a donor aged 50 or older with non-small cell lung cancer. The specimen was PBMCs, collected before or after stereotactic body radiation therapy (not recorded which).

CDR3 coding DNA: TGTGCCAGCAGCTTAACAAGAGGAAACATTCAGTACTTC. Amino acid sequence: CASSLTRGNIQYF. This chain joins TRBV7-3 and TRBJ2-4; D is undetermined. Trimming removed 0 bases from V and 6 bases from J, with 6 bases in between. Germline V gene sequence: CDR1 SGHTA, CDR2 FQGTGA. CDR3 length: 13 amino acids.